These 13 T cell receptor beta chains originate from one sample sequenced in a study of shared clonotypes between healthy human individuals. This table comes from immunoSEQ multiplex PCR, and its TCRdb copy is limited to in-frame clones, with some not included. The data hold 2 million to 2.5 million clones, with 95% observed a single time. Sequencing was carried out using naive CD4+ T cells sorted from blood. This sample's subset: CD45RA+ positively selected. The receptors shown here come from a man aged 18 to 29 in good health.

The chain uses TRBV19 and TRBJ2-3; D is possibly TRBD2 (5 bases). The CDR3 totals 13 residues. V dropped 5 bases and J dropped 6 bases, with 12 bases sitting between them. Germline CDR1 LNHDA, CDR2 SQIVND (reference sequence). The CDR3 is CASSSPPGDTQYF. The CDR3 nucleotides are TGTGCCAGTAGTTCACCTCCGGGGGATACGCAGTATTTT.

The rearrangement joins TRBV29-1 to TRBJ2-1; possibly TRBD2 for D (7 bases). The V gene's germline CDR1 is SQVTM and CDR2 ANQGSEA. The CDR3 is made up of 13 amino acids. V gave up 4 bases and J gave up 3 bases, with 10 bases separating them. The CDR3 region is CSVARGGYNEQFF. For the CDR3, the DNA is TGCAGCGTTGCGAGGGGGGGCTACAATGAGCAGTTCTTC.

The chain employs TRBV2 and TRBJ2-6, with a weak D call TRBD1 (6 bases). The germline V gene has CDR1 SNHLY and CDR2 FYNNEI. The CDR3 length is 16 residues. V lost 6 bases to trimming and J lost 0 bases, with 12 bases between them. CDR3 bases: TGTGCCAGCAGACAGGGTGGAGTCTCTGGGGCCAACGTCCTGACTTTC. Protein: CASRQGGVSGANVLTF.

This chain joins TRBV7-2 and TRBJ2-1; D uncertain. The CDR3 spans 12 residues. The V and J ends lost 10 bases and 9 bases respectively, with 16 bases between them. The germline V gene has CDR1 SGHTA and CDR2 FQGNSA. The CDR3, as DNA: TGTGCCATGTCAACCCACACGGGTGAGCAGTTCTTC. Amino acids: CAMSTHTGEQFF.

The chain recombines TRBV6-5 with TRBJ1-2; a weak D match, TRBD1 (6 bases). The CDR3 totals 16 residues. Germline V lookup: CDR1 MNHEY, CDR2 SVGAGI. Deletions cut 0 bases from V and 4 bases from J, with 15 bases between. The CDR3 protein is CASSYSGMGGPYGYTF. In DNA, the CDR3 is TGTGCCAGCAGTTACTCGGGCATGGGGGGGCCCTATGGCTACACCTTC.

This rearrangement joins TRBV5-1 to TRBJ1-6, with TRBD1 matching over 7 bases. The germline V gene encodes CDR1 SGHRS and CDR2 YFSETQ. The CDR3 runs 15 residues. Trimming cost V 4 bases and J 8 bases; bases outside gene matches: 9. CDR3 nucleotide sequence: TGCGCCAGCAGCACGGGCCCCACAGGGGATTCACCCCTCCACTTT. The encoded protein is CASSTGPTGDSPLHF.

This clone was found a few times. The V call is TRBV18, the J call TRBJ1-5; 8 bases are a match to TRBD1. V gave up 4 bases and J gave up 5 bases; unmatched junction bases: 13. This CDR3 is 17 amino acids long. Germline-derived CDR1 and CDR2 are KGHSH and LQKENI. The CDR3 DNA reads as TGTGCCAGCTCACTTTCGGGACAGGCGCTGATGCATCAGCCCCAGCATTTT. It is translated as CASSLSGQALMHQPQHF.

The chain employs TRBV6-5 and TRBJ1-2; 10 bases are shared with TRBD1. J was trimmed by 5 bases and V by 6 bases; bases with no gene match: 6. Germline loops: CDR1 MNHEY, CDR2 SVGAGI. The CDR3 runs to 14 residues. Written as DNA, the CDR3 is TGTGCCAGCAGAGGGACAGGGGTGATTTATGGCTACACCTTC. This gives the protein CASRGTGVIYGYTF.

Only one count was recorded for this clone. The chain joins TRBV5-1 to TRBJ2-7; D is uncertain. Looked up from germline, CDR1 is SGHRS and CDR2 is YFSETQ. The V end was cut by 0 bases, the J end by 6 bases, with 13 bases between. The CDR3 length is 14 residues. The chain's CDR3 is CASSLEVGVGEQYF. Written as DNA, the CDR3 is TGCGCCAGCAGCTTGGAGGTTGGCGTGGGCGAGCAGTACTTC.

The chain combines TRBV6-4 with TRBJ2-7; a weak D match, TRBD1 (5 bases). This CDR3 has 13 residues. The germline V gene encodes CDR1 MRHNA and CDR2 SNTAGT. Trimming removed 4 bases at V and 3 bases at J, with 10 bases between. The CDR3 sequence is CASSGTRVYEQYF. CDR3 coding DNA: TGTGCCAGCAGTGGGACAAGGGTCTACGAGCAGTACTTC.

The CDR3 sequence is CASRTEVNQPQHF. As DNA, the CDR3 is TGTGCCAGCAGAACAGAAGTCAATCAGCCCCAGCATTTT. The rearrangement uses TRBV2 and TRBJ1-5; D remains ambiguous. CDR3 size: 13 residues. The germline gives CDR1 SNHLY, CDR2 FYNNEI. V lost 6 bases, J lost 3 bases, and 9 bases lay in between.

This clone was seen just once. The V call is TRBV5-5, the J call TRBJ2-7; no reliable D call. The CDR3 contains 15 residues. V was trimmed by 0 bases and J by 1 base, leaving 11 bases between them. Germline V gene sequence: CDR1 SGHKS, CDR2 YYEKEE (reference sequence). CDR3 amino acids: CASSLAGLGSYEQYF. The CDR3 region has the DNA TGTGCCAGCAGCTTGGCCGGTCTAGGGTCCTACGAGCAGTACTTC.

This sequence joins TRBV2 and TRBJ1-1; possible D gene TRBD1, 5 bases. This CDR3 region has 13 residues. CDR1 is SNHLY, CDR2 FYNNEI, per germline. The V end lost 7 bases, the J end lost 2 bases, and 11 bases lay between the germline ends. CDR3 loop: CASIRQRNTEAFF. In DNA, the CDR3 is TGTGCCAGCATACGACAGAGAAACACTGAAGCTTTCTTT. The full variable domain, its missing parts supplied by reference TRBV2 and TRBJ1-1, is EPEVTQTPSHQVTQMGQEVILRCVPISNHLYFYWYRQILGQKVEFLVSFYNNEISEKSEIFDDQFSVERPDGSNFTLKIRSTKLEDSAMYFCASIRQRNTEAFFGQGTRLTVV.